This TCR beta chain is from a study of human T cells and chemical hapten exposure. CDR1 SGHKS and CDR2 YYEKEE come from the germline V gene (reference sequence). Trimming at V came to 0 bases and at J to 6 bases, leaving 4 bases not matched to a gene. The CDR3 loop spans 15 amino acids. Study-level points and caveats: Patch test score tracked positively with PT1 expanded TCR counts. Relative to control repertoires, expanded TCRs gave rise to significantly more large CDR3 similarity clusters. There was no change with DPC sensitization in TCRs above 1 in 1000 frequency.

Details on this clonotype: Its antigen remains unknown.

TCRdb itself ran the RACE reads through MiXCR, one entry per CDR3 protein. This sample yields hundreds of thousands of distinct CDR3 sequences, of which roughly 6% are seen a single time; about 5% belongs to the top ten. The time point: patch test 2, 6 weeks after DPC sensitization. Treatment defined: therapeutic diphenylcyclopropenone sensitization with weekly scalp DPC. Samples of blood were obtained prior to the application of each patch test. This TCR was recovered from a young woman with alopecia areata. Some clones in this sample may be carry-over from other donors' samples. V usage is TRBV5-5 and J usage is TRBJ2-3, with 10 bases lining up with TRBD2. The sample here was whole blood, taken in connection with sensitization to the hapten diphenylcyclopropenone (DPC). The CDR3 DNA sequence: TGTGCCAGCAGCTTGGCTAGCGGGGGATACGATACGCAGTATTTT. The encoded protein is CASSLASGGYDTQYF.